This TCR beta chain was identified in a study of T cells in localized non-small cell lung cancer. This clone came up once. What it binds is not known. Sequenced by immunoSEQ multiplex PCR; TCRdb stores in-frame clones only, minus some. The sample holds 75,000 to 90,000 clones, 80% to 90% seen once. Overall study findings and caveats: Longer overall survival associated with higher blood T cell density; shorter survival with higher adjacent-lung clonality.

The CDR3 contains 16 residues. The J segment lost 4 bases and the V segment lost 2 bases, leaving 8 bases of the junction unmatched. Germline V gives CDR1 ENHRY, CDR2 SYGVKD. The source of this sequence is a man between 40 and 70 years old with stage I lung adenocarcinoma. The V and J genes are TRBV10-3 and TRBJ2-3; TRBD2 matches 8 bases. The specimen was peripheral blood, collected before any cancer treatment. As DNA, the CDR3 is TGTGCCATCAGTGAGGGGACTAGTCAGAGTGCAGATACGCAGTATTTT. This gives the protein CAISEGTSQSADTQYF.